This TCR beta chain was retrieved from a study of response to subunit inactivated influenza vaccine. V lost 0 bases and J 2 bases, leaving 9 bases between the germline ends. The CDR3 extends over 15 amino acids. In TCRdb, the RT-PCR reads were re-called with MiXCR into one record per CDR3 protein. The sample includes 430,000 or so distinct CDR3 sequences, roughly 9.7% seen only once; the top ten take about 12%. Sample: PBMCs from blood, taken about 6 weeks after vaccination. The chain uses TRBV12-3 or TRBV12-4 and TRBJ2-3; D unresolved. The sequence derives from a middle-aged man who received an inactivated influenza vaccine. CDR3 nucleotides: TGTGCCAGCAGTTTAGCGGGTTCAAACACAGATACGCAGTATTTT. This encodes CASSLAGSNTDTQYF.